This TCR beta chain was retrieved from a study of T cells in Graves' hyperthyroidism and ophthalmopathy (dated by TCRdb to the late 2010s). Background on the whole study: Peripheral blood samples were taken at initial diagnosis, before any treatment was given. To identify TCR V-J signatures that set the groups apart, the researchers used a discovery cohort of 100 or so patients, made up of roughly 40 with Graves' ophthalmopathy and about 60 with stable Graves' hyperthyroidism. Prospective prediction of ophthalmopathy was tested in an independent validation cohort of 18 to 20 hyperthyroidism patients and some 17 patients who later progressed to ophthalmopathy. The 90 to 100 discovery patients were randomly split 7:3 into training and test sets. The study also compared thyroid tissue and blood T-cell repertoires from about 6 Graves' hyperthyroidism patients. After sampling, hyperthyroidism patients received methimazole starting at 30 mg daily, and ophthalmopathy patients received high-dose intravenous methylprednisolone. According to the paper, TCR Vbeta CDR3 sequencing was carried out on 135 peripheral blood samples, which came from 40 to 45 ophthalmopathy, around 75 hyperthyroidism and some 17 progressor patients. What the authors observed across the whole study: Sample size was not statistically predetermined, and blinding of investigators to group allocation was not performed. Most expanded thyroid clonotypes (frequency above 0.001) were also found in blood, which suggests that blood repertoires may mirror thyroid immune responses. In validation, progression to ophthalmopathy was predicted by the model with 70.59% sensitivity and roughly 76% specificity, a median of about 6 months before onset. A model built on a 13 V-J signature distinguished ophthalmopathy from stable hyperthyroidism, reaching about 89% sensitivity and under 84% specificity in cross-validation and 80%/75% in testing.

TCR beta CDR3 regions were amplified from RNA transcripts. The first round of RT-PCR for the TCR CDR3 was performed with the HTBI primer set and the Qiagen OneStep RT-PCR kit. The libraries were constructed in a second round of multiplex PCR and then size-selected and purified. Libraries were sequenced paired-end with 100 bp reads on an Illumina HiSeq2000. The original pipeline was this. SOAPnuke was used to process the raw data, throwing out any read that contained adapters or uncalled bases, had a mean Phred below 15, or lacked an exact constant-primer or identifier match. High-quality paired reads were merged using COPE v1.2.5, and each unique nucleotide sequence was defined as a clonotype. Clonotypes were aligned to IMGT TRBV, TRBD and TRBJ reference segments using MiTCR v1.1. Analysis was restricted to V-J combinations with a frequency above 0.0001, which covered roughly 99% of repertoires. The TCS score was defined as the ratio of F50 (clonal expansion) to E x V (chaos), calculated using BLOSUM62-based TCRdist between CDR3 peptides within each V-J. Welch's t-statistics and random forest reduced fewer than 600 V-J features to some 14, which were used in a naive Bayes classifier (R e1071). The public reads were reprocessed in TCRdb via fastp at Q25 and MiXCR, keeping in-frame beta chains. When rows share a CDR3 protein, they turn into one entry using the most common DNA and genes. TCRdb's processing, not the study's, gives the V and J calls here. This sample holds about 350,000 distinct CDR3 sequences; around 13% were observed only once. Of the sample, about 26% is held by the ten largest clones.

In the case of this clonotype: Which antigen it targets is not known. The sample holds no much larger clone one base away, and base qualities are not on file.

Stable Graves' hyperthyroidism was defined as no progression to ophthalmopathy during 18 months of follow-up. Hyperthyroidism patients were newly diagnosed, with disease duration under 2 months, and aged 18 to 65 years. Any patient with an uncontrolled infection, another autoimmune disease, pregnancy or lactation was excluded. Diagnoses were established on the basis of clinical symptoms, serum thyroxine and TRAb, thyroid ultrasound, and orbital computed tomography. Ficoll-Paque density gradient centrifugation was used to isolate PBMCs from around 10 ml of fresh peripheral blood. Total RNA was extracted with Trizol reagent, and quality was checked on an Agilent 2100 Bioanalyzer. The sample was blood. The receptor was isolated from a woman aged 25 to 45 with Graves' hyperthyroidism.

The CDR3 corresponds to CASIPLGGWATEAFF. The nucleotides read TGTGCCAGTATCCCGCTCGGGGGCTGGGCCACTGAAGCTTTCTTT. The chain is made from TRBV19 and TRBJ1-1, with TRBD1 as a weak D call on 6 bases. V gives up 7 bases and J gives up 4 bases, and the segment between their germline ends measures 19 bases. CDR3 length: 15 amino acids, cysteine to phenylalanine. Only CDR3 DNA is held: 45 bases, read in frame from base 1. CDR1 and CDR2 are read off the germline V gene (reference sequence) as LNHDA and SQIVND.